One and the same sample provided the 27 T cell receptor beta chains below, sequenced in a study of T cell repertoires in cytomegalovirus infection. These receptors' targets are unknown. TCRdb recomputed calls from the reads with MiXCR, one row per CDR3 protein. This sample has around 900,000 distinct CDR3 sequences, with approximately 31% found just once. The sequences come from cultured CD8+ T cells from PBMCs, collected from culture after CMV antigen stimulation. These receptors all come from a human donor in good health (CMV status not recorded). Some clones in this sample may be carry-over from other donors' samples.

This clonotype was observed at least ten times. The rearrangement links TRBV6-1 to TRBJ2-3; TRBD2 matches at 10 bases. Germline values: CDR1 MNHNS, CDR2 SASEGT. The CDR3 loop spans 15 amino acids. V shed 6 bases, J shed 1 base, and the junction held 4 bases outside the gene matches. CDR3 region: CASRSLAGGTDTQYF. CDR3 bases: TGTGCCAGCAGAAGTCTAGCGGGGGGCACAGATACGCAGTATTTT.

This clonotype has just a few counts. This chain uses TRBV27 with TRBJ2-7; weak D call: TRBD1 (5 bases). The length of the CDR3 is 15 residues. CDR1 is MNHEY, CDR2 SMNVEV, per germline (reference sequence). The germline V and J ends were trimmed by 6 bases and 7 bases, with 22 bases remaining between them. For the CDR3, the DNA is TGTGCCAGCAGGACCACCCTGGTAGGGGATGAGGAGCAGTACGTC. It translates to CASRTTLVGDEEQYV.

This chain links TRBV27 with TRBJ2-3; D is undetermined. Germline V gives CDR1 MNHEY, CDR2 SMNVEV (reference sequence). V lost 7 bases and J 0 bases, leaving 14 bases between the germline ends. The CDR3 consists of 15 residues. Written as DNA, the CDR3 is TGTGCCAGCACTCACGGAGCAGAAAGCACAGATACGCAGTATTTT. This sequence encodes CASTHGAESTDTQYF.

This clonotype was counted only a few times. One end of the junction does not line up with germline, which may come from a read error. The V call is TRBV4-1, the J call TRBJ2-1; 10 bases are a match to TRBD1. Germline loops: CDR1 MGHRA, CDR2 YSYEKL. This CDR3 is 13 amino acids long. The CDR3 here is CASSQEAPGQGLF. CDR3 DNA: TGCGCCAGCAGCCAAGAAGCACCGGGACAGGGGCTCTTC.

This clonotype came up a few times. V is TRBV4-1 and J is TRBJ1-2, with a possible D match to TRBD1 (6 bases). V was trimmed by 1 base and J by 3 bases, leaving 9 bases between them. The CDR3 length is 14 residues. CDR1 and CDR2 (germline): MGHRA, YSYEKL. The CDR3 DNA is TGCGCCAGCAGCCAAGCGGACAGTTACTATGGCTACACCTTC. It yields the protein CASSQADSYYGYTF.

The V gene is TRBV6-8, the J gene TRBJ2-7, with D perhaps TRBD2 (5 bases). The CDR3 length is 15 residues. Trimming took off 2 bases at V and 4 bases at J, with 15 bases between the two ends. In germline, CDR1 is MNHGY, CDR2 SAAAGT. CDR3 in amino acids: CASSYVVGILYEQYV. The CDR3 region has the DNA TGTGCCAGCAGTTACGTTGTCGGGATTTTATACGAGCAGTACGTC.

The CDR3 is CASRLGPSPFTGELFF. DNA of the CDR3: TGTGCCAGCCGCCTAGGACCTAGTCCCTTCACCGGGGAGCTGTTTTTT. The chain recombines TRBV27 with TRBJ2-2, with D unclear. Trimming left V 8 bases short and J 4 bases short, with 20 bases between. The V gene's germline CDR1 is MNHEY and CDR2 SMNVEV (reference sequence). CDR3 length: 16 residues.

This clonotype was seen ten or more times. V gene TRBV7-2 combines with J gene TRBJ1-2, with TRBD1 as a possible D gene (5 bases). The germline gives CDR1 SGHTA, CDR2 FQGNSA. The CDR3 spans 15 residues. V gave up 6 bases and J gave up 7 bases, with 21 bases separating them. The CDR3 nucleotides are TGTGCCAGCAGTACAATGGAGGGGCCGCGGGGTGGCTACACCTTC. Translating gives CASSTMEGPRGGYTF. Looking up the rest from reference TRBV7-2 and TRBJ1-2 gives the full variable domain: GAGVSQSPSNKVTEKGKDVELRCDPISGHTALYWYRQSLGQGLEFLIYFQGNSAPDKSGLPSDRFSAERTGGSVSTLTIQRTQQEDSAVYLCASSTMEGPRGGYTFGSGTRLTVV.

This chain joins TRBV7-4 and TRBJ2-3; 7 nucleotides line up with TRBD2. The germline CDR1 and CDR2 sequences are SGHVT and SQSDAQ. The CDR3 spans 14 residues. V lost 8 bases and J lost 4; bases outside the gene matches: 9. The CDR3 DNA is TGTGCCAGCGGTAGCACTAGCGATGCAGATACGCAGTATTTT. Protein product: CASGSTSDADTQYF.

In this sample, this clonotype turned up a few times. The chain has TRBV5-5 and TRBJ1-2, with TRBD1 matching 8 bases. This CDR3 has 15 residues. V shed 3 bases, J shed 5 bases, and the junction held 9 bases outside the gene matches. Looked up from germline, CDR1 is SGHKS and CDR2 is YYEKEE (reference sequence). The CDR3: CASSSGQGRYYGYTF. As DNA, the CDR3 is TGTGCCAGCAGCTCCGGACAGGGAAGATATTATGGCTACACCTTC.

This sequence joins TRBV15 and TRBJ2-3; a possible D gene is TRBD2 (5 bases). V was pared by 3 bases and J by 4 bases, with 11 bases between. This CDR3 is built from 14 residues. Germline V gives CDR1 LNHNV, CDR2 YYDKDF (reference sequence). CDR3: CATSRRAMADTQYF. The CDR3 DNA sequence: TGTGCCACCAGCAGGAGGGCGATGGCAGATACGCAGTATTTT.

Comment on this clonotype: A much larger clone lies a single base off, so this may be a read error. CDR3 in DNA: TGTGCCAGCAACTTAGTCCCACCGGGACAGGGGCTACATGGCTACACCTTC. It encodes CASNLVPPGQGLHGYTF. This chain uses TRBV7-2 with TRBJ1-2; 10 bases are shared with TRBD1. CDR3 length: 17 amino acids. CDR1 is SGHTA, CDR2 FQGNSA, per germline.

On this clonotype: Being one base from a much bigger clone, this may be a read error. This chain joins TRBV7-2 and TRBJ2-7, with D unresolved. In germline, CDR1 is SGHTA, CDR2 FQGNSA. The CDR3 has 15 amino acids. The CDR3 loop reads CANSFVDSSSYEQYF. CDR3 DNA: TGTGCCAACAGCTTTGTTGACTCGAGCTCCTACGAGCAGTACTTC.

The J gene is TRBJ2-7, the V gene TRBV7-4; D is unresolved. The CDR3 has 15 residues. Trimming left V 4 bases short and J 3 bases short, with 16 bases between. Germline V lookup: CDR1 SGHVT, CDR2 SQSDAQ. The CDR3 loop is CASSSTAGVHYEQYV. The CDR3 coding sequence is TGTGCCAGCAGCTCGACGGCTGGGGTGCACTACGAGCAGTACGTC.

This clonotype was seen more than once but under ten times. The chain recombines TRBV25-1 with TRBJ1-6; 7 bases are a match to TRBD1. Germline CDR1 reads MGHDK; CDR2 reads SYGVNS. The J segment lost 5 bases and the V segment lost 4 bases, leaving 5 bases of the junction unmatched. The CDR3 spans 15 residues. The CDR3, as DNA: TGTGCCAGCAGTGCTCGGACAGGTGATAATTCACCCCTCCACTTT. As protein: CASSARTGDNSPLHF.

This clonotype has a handful of counts. CDR3 in amino acids: CASSDSGMVNQPQHF. CDR3 coding DNA: TGTGCCAGCAGTGATTCGGGTATGGTAAATCAGCCCCAGCATTTT. The chain combines TRBV6-1 with TRBJ1-5; the D is unclear. The V and J ends lost 3 bases and 4 bases respectively, with 13 bases between them. The CDR3 spans 15 residues. Germline lookup yields CDR1 MNHNS and CDR2 SASEGT.

The genes are TRBV28 and TRBJ1-5, with D perhaps TRBD1 (5 bases). Trimming stripped 1 base from V and 5 bases from J, with 9 bases between. CDR1 is MDHEN and CDR2 is SYDVKM in the germline V gene. The CDR3 sequence is 14 residues long. The CDR3 reads CASSLSPGYQPQHF. Written as DNA, the CDR3 is TGTGCCAGCAGTTTATCCCCAGGGTATCAGCCCCAGCATTTT.

This clonotype was counted between two and nine times. The J gene is TRBJ1-1, the V gene TRBV18, with D possibly being TRBD1 (5 bases). CDR3 length equals 14 residues. Germline-derived CDR1 and CDR2 are KGHSH and LQKENI. V lost 4 bases and J 5 bases, leaving 14 bases between the germline ends. CDR3 nucleotides: TGTGCCAGCTCACAAGGACAAGGGTTGACTGAAGCTTTCTTT. Amino acid sequence: CASSQGQGLTEAFF.

The chain is built from TRBV2 and TRBJ2-7; 9 bases map to TRBD2. V shed 8 bases, J shed 6 bases, and the junction held 5 bases outside the gene matches. Germline V CDR1 and CDR2: SNHLY, FYNNEI. The CDR3 is made up of 12 amino acids. The CDR3 is CASVLTSGEQYF. The CDR3 coding sequence is TGTGCCAGCGTCTTGACTAGCGGCGAGCAGTACTTC.

About this clonotype itself: It may be a read error: a sequence one base away is much more abundant. J is TRBJ2-5 and V is TRBV28; tentatively, D is TRBD1 or TRBD2 (7 bases each). This CDR3 spans 17 amino acids. The germline V gene has CDR1 MDHEN and CDR2 SYDVKM. The CDR3 DNA sequence: TGTGCCAACAGTTTCTTCCCAGGGGGGGCGCGGGAAGAGACCCAGTACTTC. As protein: CANSFFPGGAREETQYF.

At least ten counts were recorded for this clonotype. This chain links TRBV18 with TRBJ1-1, with TRBD1 as a possible D gene (5 bases). Germline V CDR1 and CDR2: KGHSH, LQKENI. The CDR3 spans 15 residues. The V gene lost 0 bases and the J gene lost 4 bases, with 12 bases spanning the gap. The CDR3 DNA sequence: TGTGCCAGCTCACCACCGGGCCAGGGCAGCACTGAAGCTTTCTTT. Protein: CASSPPGQGSTEAFF.

This chain joins TRBV6-6 and TRBJ2-7; D possibly matches TRBD1 or TRBD2 (6 bases each). This CDR3 comprises 16 residues. V was cut by 4 bases and J by 2 bases, with 18 bases left in between. Germline loops: CDR1 MNHNY, CDR2 SVGAGI (reference sequence). CDR3 nucleotides: TGTGCCAGCAGTTCCTACCACAGGGAGGACCCCTACGAGCAGTACTTC. It codes for CASSSYHREDPYEQYF.

The V and J genes are TRBV19 and TRBJ2-1, with D possibly matching TRBD1 (6 bases). V was trimmed by 4 bases and J by 6 bases, leaving 16 bases between them. CDR3 length: 15 residues. Per germline, CDR1 LNHDA and CDR2 SQIVND (reference sequence). CDR3 protein: CASSTGTPSTNEQFF. DNA for the CDR3: TGTGCCAGTAGTACCGGGACACCTTCTACCAATGAGCAGTTCTTC.

J is TRBJ2-3 and V is TRBV10-3; weak D call: TRBD1 (7 bases). The germline CDR1 and CDR2 sequences are ENHRY and SYGVKD. The ends were cut back, 8 bases at V and 2 bases at J, with 14 bases in the middle. The CDR3 length is 14 residues. The CDR3 sequence: CAIAEGTATDTQYF. The CDR3 region has the DNA TGTGCCATCGCGGAGGGGACAGCCACAGATACGCAGTATTTT.

This clonotype was recorded only once. The chain joins TRBV18 to TRBJ2-3; either TRBD1 or TRBD2 may fit D (5 bases each). CDR3 size: 17 residues. Germline assignment: CDR1 KGHSH and CDR2 LQKENI. Trimming removed 4 bases from V and 0 bases from J, with 17 bases in between. The CDR3 DNA reads as TGTGCCAGCTCACTCAGCCGAGGGGCGAGGAGCACAGATACGCAGTATTTT. This codes for CASSLSRGARSTDTQYF.

The rearrangement links TRBV6-6 to TRBJ2-1, with 7 bases that match TRBD2. V was pared by 4 bases and J by 5 bases, with 8 bases of the junction left unmatched. The CDR3 has 15 amino acids. CDR1 and CDR2 from the germline V gene are MNHNY and SVGAGI (reference sequence). This CDR3 reads CASSLGRGTHNEQFF. The CDR3 region has the DNA TGTGCCAGCAGTTTAGGGCGGGGGACCCACAATGAGCAGTTCTTC.

The chain carries TRBV4-1 and TRBJ2-1; D ambiguous. Germline assignment: CDR1 MGHRA and CDR2 YSYEKL. The V end was cut by 5 bases, the J end by 7 bases, with 12 bases between. This CDR3 is built from 13 residues. The CDR3 sequence is CASSSHSENEQFF. The CDR3 DNA sequence: TGCGCCAGCAGCTCCCACTCGGAAAATGAGCAGTTCTTC.